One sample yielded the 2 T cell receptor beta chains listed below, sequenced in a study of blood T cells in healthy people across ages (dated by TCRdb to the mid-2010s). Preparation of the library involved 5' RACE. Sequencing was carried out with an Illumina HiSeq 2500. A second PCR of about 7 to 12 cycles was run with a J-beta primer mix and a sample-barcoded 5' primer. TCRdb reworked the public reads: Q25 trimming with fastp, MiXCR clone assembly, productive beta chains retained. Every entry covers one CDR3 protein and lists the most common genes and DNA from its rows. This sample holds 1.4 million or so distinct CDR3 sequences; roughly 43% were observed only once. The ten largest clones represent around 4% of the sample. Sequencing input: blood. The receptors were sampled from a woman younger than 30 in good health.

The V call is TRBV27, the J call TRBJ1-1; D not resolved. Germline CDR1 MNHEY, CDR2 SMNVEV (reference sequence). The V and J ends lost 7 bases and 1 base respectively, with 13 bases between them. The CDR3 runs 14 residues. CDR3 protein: CASKTVSANTEAFF. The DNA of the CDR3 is TGTGCCAGCAAAACTGTCTCCGCGAACACTGAAGCTTTCTTT.

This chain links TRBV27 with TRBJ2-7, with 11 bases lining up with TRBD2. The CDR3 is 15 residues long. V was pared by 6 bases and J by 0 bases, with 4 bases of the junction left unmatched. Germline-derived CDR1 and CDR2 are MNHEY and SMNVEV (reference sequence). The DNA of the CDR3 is TGTGCCAGCAGCTTGACTAGCGGGAACTCCTACGAGCAGTACTTC. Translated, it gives CASSLTSGNSYEQYF.